This is a list of T cell receptor beta chains from one sample in a study of T cell changes during pregnancy in multiple sclerosis. Sequencing used immunoSEQ multiplex PCR; TCRdb keeps in-frame clones, though not all of them. The sample consists of about 59,000 clones, around 95% of them appearing once. Here the sequenced sample was CD4+ T cells from peripheral blood mononuclear cells, taken before pregnancy. The receptors stem from a female donor with multiple sclerosis, enrolled in a pregnancy study. The CDR3 runs from the conserved cysteine through the conserved F or W. A D gene is named only where the DNA matches it firmly. Clone size is given for some rows only: seen once, a few or many times, or a class if the clone is expanded.

size	J	V	D	DNA	CDR3
NA	TRBJ2-5	TRBV29-1	TRBD1	TGCAGCGTATCCGGGACAGGGGGCCGTGAAGAGACCCAGTACTTC	CSVSGTGGREETQYF
NA	TRBJ2-7	TRBV18	NA	TGTGCCAGCTCACCAATGGAGGCGCACGAGCAGTACTTC	CASSPMEAHEQYF
NA	TRBJ2-5	TRBV6-5	NA	TGTGCCAGCAGACAGGGAAGGTACCAAGAGACCCAGTACTTC	CASRQGRYQETQYF
NA	TRBJ1-2	TRBV11-2	NA	TGTGCCAGCAGCTCAGTTGCAGGAAGGGGCGCAGAATATGGCTACACCTTC	CASSSVAGRGAEYGYTF
NA	TRBJ2-2	TRBV6-5	NA	TGTGCCAGCAGGGGTCTAGCGCTGAACACCGGGGAGCTGTTTTTT	CASRGLALNTGELFF
once	TRBJ2-5	TRBV18	NA	TGTGCCAGCTCACCGGGAGGTTTGGAGACCCAGTACTTC	CASSPGGLETQYF
NA	TRBJ1-2	TRBV11-1	NA	TGTGCCAGCAGCCAGGGTTTCACGGAAGCTAACTATGGCTACACCTTC	CASSQGFTEANYGYTF
NA	TRBJ2-2	TRBV7-3	TRBD2	TGTGCCAGCAGCTTAGAGGCGGGAGAATACGGGGAGCTGTTTTTT	CASSLEAGEYGELFF
NA	TRBJ1-5	TRBV25-1	NA	TGTGCCAGCAGTGGGCAGGGTGCCAATCAGCCCCAGCATTTT	CASSGQGANQPQHF
NA	TRBJ2-3	TRBV30	NA	TGTGCCTGGAGAAAATCGGGCACAGATACGCAGTATTTT	CAWRKSGTDTQYF
NA	TRBJ2-7	TRBV6-1	TRBD1	TGTGCCAGCAGTGCCCCTCCCGGGACAGGGTACTTC	CASSAPPGTGYF
NA	TRBJ2-7	TRBV7-9	TRBD1	TGTGCCAGCAGCCTAGCCGGGACAGGTCGATACGAGCAGTACTTC	CASSLAGTGRYEQYF
NA	TRBJ1-5	TRBV6-6	NA	TGTGCCAGCAGTTCCGACGGGGTAGGGCAGCCCCAGCATTTT	CASSSDGVGQPQHF
NA	TRBJ2-6	TRBV4-1	NA	TGCGCCAGCACCCCGTCTGGGGCCAACGTCCTGACTTTC	CASTPSGANVLTF
NA	TRBJ1-2	TRBV6-5	NA	TGTGCCAGCAGTTACGCGCAGGCGCTTAACTATGGCTACACCTTC	CASSYAQALNYGYTF
NA	TRBJ2-1	TRBV27	NA	TGTGCCAGCAGTTTGGCCCCCTCCCAGGGCTACAATGAGCAGTTCTTC	CASSLAPSQGYNEQFF
NA	TRBJ2-4	TRBV7-2	NA	TGTGCCAGCAGCTCTCGGACAGCCCTAGCCAAAAACATTCAGTACTTC	CASSSRTALAKNIQYF
NA	TRBJ2-2	TRBV18	NA	TGTGCCACCCTCGATACCTACGGGGAGCTGTTTTTT	CATLDTYGELFF
NA	TRBJ1-4	TRBV2	NA	TGTGCCAGCAGTCGAGGGACAACTAATGAAAAACTGTTTTTT	CASSRGTTNEKLFF
NA	TRBJ1-2	TRBV10-3	NA	TGTGCCATCAGTGAGTCAGGGACTTATGGCTACACCTTC	CAISESGTYGYTF
NA	TRBJ1-1	TRBV25-1	NA	TGTGCCAGCAGTGGTATGGGACTTGCTTTCTTT	CASSGMGLAFF
NA	TRBJ1-1	TRBV18	TRBD1	TGTGCCAGCTCACCAAATCCGGGACAGGGGAAGGAAGCTTTCTTT	CASSPNPGQGKEAFF